A selection of T cell receptor beta chains follows, all from one sample in a study of T cells after yellow fever vaccination. TCRdb itself ran the 5' RACE reads through MiXCR, one entry per CDR3 protein. This sample has tens of thousands of distinct CDR3 sequences, with around 7.9% found just once. The sequences come from CD8+ T cells sorted from PBMCs, collected roughly 10 days after the first yellow fever vaccination. The receptor source for this set is a man aged 18 to 30 who received the YFV17D yellow fever vaccine. CDR3s include the opening cysteine and the closing phenylalanine or tryptophan. The D gene is left open where the match is weak. Part of the rows lack a size; the others show once, few, many or a class for expanded clones.

CDR3 DNA	CDR3 protein	clone size	V gene	D gene	J gene
TGTGCCAGCAGCGGACGGACTAGAAGGGGGGCCGAGACCCAGTACTTC	CASSGRTRRGAETQYF	many	TRBV7-2	.	TRBJ2-5
TGTGCCAGCAGTTTGGGCCACAATGAGCAGTTCTTC	CASSLGHNEQFF	many	TRBV6-2/TRBV6-3	.	TRBJ2-1
TGTGCCACCAGCCTGCCTAGCGGGGGCACAGATACGCAGTATTTT	CATSLPSGGTDTQYF	many	TRBV15	TRBD2	TRBJ2-3
TGTGCCAGCAGTAGGACAGGGGATGGCTACGAGCAGTACTTC	CASSRTGDGYEQYF	many	TRBV6-1	TRBD1	TRBJ2-7
TGCGCCAGCAGCTTGTACGCGGGGGGGGAACACAATGAGCAGTTCTTC	CASSLYAGGEHNEQFF	few	TRBV5-1	TRBD2	TRBJ2-1
TGTGCCAGCAGTTACTCGACAGGGGGCTACGAGCAGTACTTC	CASSYSTGGYEQYF	many	TRBV6-2/TRBV6-3	TRBD1	TRBJ2-7
TGCGCCAGCAGCCAAGACAGAGTCTACGAGCAGTACTTC	CASSQDRVYEQYF	.	TRBV4-1	.	TRBJ2-7
TGTGCCAGCAGTTATTCGGCTAACGGCTATGGCTACACCTTC	CASSYSANGYGYTF	.	TRBV6-2/TRBV6-3	.	TRBJ1-2
TGTGCCAGCTCACCTCCGGACAGGAACACTGAAGCTTTCTTT	CASSPPDRNTEAFF	many	TRBV18	.	TRBJ1-1
TGTGCCAGCAGTGTACAGGATGGGAGGCAGCCCCAGCATTTT	CASSVQDGRQPQHF	many	TRBV2	.	TRBJ1-5
TGTGCCAGCAGTTCGCCCGGCCCACCCAACGTCCTGACTTTC	CASSSPGPPNVLTF	many	TRBV27	.	TRBJ2-6
TGTGCCAGCAGTTTTAATATAGGGGACCTTGAAGCTTTCTTT	CASSFNIGDLEAFF	.	TRBV6-5	.	TRBJ1-1
TGCGCCAGCAGCCAAGTGGAGGGGGGTTACAATGAGCAGTTCTTC	CASSQVEGGYNEQFF	few	TRBV4-1	.	TRBJ2-1
TGTGCCTTCAGTTTTCCCCGCCAGCGGGGGAGCTCCTACAATGAGCAGTTCTTC	CAFSFPRQRGSSYNEQFF	.	TRBV12-3/TRBV12-4	TRBD2	TRBJ2-1
TGTGCCAGAAGCTTCATAGGGTATCAGCCCCAGCATTTT	CARSFIGYQPQHF	few	TRBV5-3	.	TRBJ1-5
TGTGCCAGCAGCCAAGGCACCGGGACAGGGAATTCACCCCTCCACTTT	CASSQGTGTGNSPLHF	many	TRBV4-2	TRBD1	TRBJ1-6
TGCGCCAGCAGTGAGATGCGGGGGGGCCTCAAAAACATTCAGTACTTC	CASSEMRGGLKNIQYF	.	TRBV10-2	TRBD2	TRBJ2-4
TGTGCCAGCAGCCCCGACAGGGTCTACGAGCAGTACTTC	CASSPDRVYEQYF	few	TRBV27	TRBD1	TRBJ2-7
TGTGCCAGCAGTGCGACTGGATACCAAGAGACCCAGTACTTC	CASSATGYQETQYF	.	TRBV6-2/TRBV6-3	.	TRBJ2-5
TGCGCCAGCAGCCGTGAGGGGCACACTGAAGCTTTCTTT	CASSREGHTEAFF	many	TRBV4-1	.	TRBJ1-1
TGCAGTGCAGGCGGGGGGGCTAGCACAGATACGCAGTATTTT	CSAGGGASTDTQYF	many	TRBV20-1	TRBD2	TRBJ2-3
TGCGCCAGCAGCCAAGATCGTGCGGGGCCGGGCACCGGGGAGCTGTTTTTT	CASSQDRAGPGTGELFF	.	TRBV4-3	.	TRBJ2-2
TGTGCCAGCAGCTTAGCCCCGGGACAGGTCCCCAATGAGCAGTTCTTC	CASSLAPGQVPNEQFF	many	TRBV7-6	TRBD1	TRBJ2-1
TGCGCCAGCAGCCGACAGGGGAACGCAGATACGCAGTATTTT	CASSRQGNADTQYF	.	TRBV4-3	TRBD1	TRBJ2-3
TGCGCCAGCAGCCAAGACATCCCCGCACCTGAGCAGTTCTTC	CASSQDIPAPEQFF	many	TRBV4-3	.	TRBJ2-1
TGTGCCTCCCGATCCCCTGCCGGGGGAAAAGATACGCAGTATTTT	CASRSPAGGKDTQYF	many	TRBV10-3	.	TRBJ2-3
TGTGCCAGTACCATCGGAAGCGGGGGGGCCCGGAGGGATGAGCAGTTCTTC	CASTIGSGGARRDEQFF	.	TRBV19	TRBD2	TRBJ2-1
TGTGCCAGGAGCCCCGGGGGACAGCACAATGAGCAGTTCTTC	CARSPGGQHNEQFF	.	TRBV5-8	.	TRBJ2-1
TGCAGCATCCCTGGGAGGGAAGGGCACTATGGCTACACCTTC	CSIPGREGHYGYTF	many	TRBV29-1	.	TRBJ1-2
TGTGCCAGCAGTTTACTCCTGGGGGCAGGACAGCCCCAGCATTTT	CASSLLLGAGQPQHF	few	TRBV6-5	.	TRBJ1-5
TGTGCCAGCAGCTCCCGTCTGTGGGAAACTAACTATGGCTACACCTTC	CASSSRLWETNYGYTF	many	TRBV7-9	.	TRBJ1-2
TGTGCCAGCAGCGCCGAACCCGGGACTAGCGGGGGACAAGAGACCCAGTACTTC	CASSAEPGTSGGQETQYF	.	TRBV9	TRBD2	TRBJ2-5
TGTGCCAGCAGCCCAGGACAGGGGGCGAACACCGGGGAGCTGTTTTTT	CASSPGQGANTGELFF	.	TRBV7-9	TRBD1	TRBJ2-2
TGCAGTGCTAGCACGGAAAACATTCAGTACTTC	CSASTENIQYF	many	TRBV20-1	.	TRBJ2-4
TGCGCCAGCAGCCCCGGACAGGAGTACGAGCAGTACTTC	CASSPGQEYEQYF	many	TRBV4-3	TRBD1	TRBJ2-7
TGTGCCAGCAGCTTAGCGAACCAGGCGAATCAGCCCCAGCATTTT	CASSLANQANQPQHF	few	TRBV7-2	.	TRBJ1-5
TGTGCCAGCAGCGTAGCGGGGGGCCGGTCCTACTCCTACAATGAGCAGTTCTTC	CASSVAGGRSYSYNEQFF	many	TRBV9	.	TRBJ2-1